These 21 T cell receptor beta chains came from one sample sequenced in a study of shared clonotypes between healthy human individuals (dated by TCRdb to 2018 to 2021). The library relied on the immunoSEQ multiplex PCR assay. TCRdb provides this immuneACCESS table in a form limited to in-frame rearrangements. Some clones are lacking; in checked studies, under half of them reflect an unresolved V gene, and why the rest are absent is not known. The sample data list a few hundred thousand clones, and 97% of these were observed just once. Of the sample, 0.045% to 0.07% is held by the ten largest clones. Input material: naive CD4+ T cells sorted from blood. The cell subset or site label, read with the paper, signifies: CD45RA+ positively selected. The receptor source for this set is a woman in her twenties or thirties in good health.

This rearrangement joins TRBV5-6 to TRBJ2-5, with 9 bases lining up with TRBD1. Germline V gene lookup returns CDR1 SGHDT and CDR2 YYEEEE. V lost 0 bases to trimming and J lost 4 bases; unmatched junction nucleotides: 4. The CDR3 has 15 amino acids. The CDR3 DNA follows: TGTGCCAGCAGCTTGGTGGACAGGGGTACAGAGACCCAGTACTTC. Amino acid sequence: CASSLVDRGTETQYF.

This sequence joins TRBV5-8 and TRBJ1-2; D is unresolved. This CDR3 comprises 14 residues. The ends were cut back, 0 bases at V and 8 bases at J, with 14 bases in the middle. Germline V gene sequence: CDR1 SGHTS, CDR2 YDEGEE. The CDR3 nucleotides are TGTGCCAGCAGCTTGGGTTGGCCGGCGGGGGGCTACACCTTC. Its translation is CASSLGWPAGGYTF.

The J gene is TRBJ2-2, the V gene TRBV5-6; unclear D gene. The CDR3 runs to 15 residues. Germline CDR1 reads SGHDT; CDR2 reads YYEEEE. Deletions cut 1 base from V and 2 bases from J, with 9 bases between. CDR3 nucleotides: TGTGCCAGCAGCTTGACCATGGCCAACACCGGGGAGCTGTTTTTT. This codes for CASSLTMANTGELFF.

CDR3: CASSQYTRTARKLFF. Written as DNA, the CDR3 is TGCGCCAGCAGCCAATATACACGGACGGCGAGAAAACTGTTTTTT. The V gene is TRBV4-1, the J gene TRBJ1-4; unclear D gene. CDR1 MGHRA and CDR2 YSYEKL come from the germline V gene. V was clipped by 2 bases and J by 10 bases, with 17 bases between them. This CDR3 comprises 15 residues.

V usage is TRBV7-9 and J usage is TRBJ2-7, with 14 nucleotides matching TRBD2. The junction had 17 bases not matched to a gene; V was cut back by 6 bases and J by 7 bases. Germline V gene sequence: CDR1 SEHNR, CDR2 FQNEAQ (reference sequence). The CDR3 totals 18 residues. Written as DNA, the CDR3 is TGTGCCAGCAGTCCGAGACTAGCGGGAGGGCCCGAAGGGGGTGAGCAGTACTTC. Residues: CASSPRLAGGPEGGEQYF.

This chain joins TRBV7-9 and TRBJ1-1; 8 bases align to TRBD1. The trim removed 7 bases at V and 8 bases at J, leaving 15 bases unmatched. The CDR3 is made up of 15 amino acids. Germline CDR1 SEHNR, CDR2 FQNEAQ (reference sequence). CDR3 nucleotides: TGTGCCAGCAACAACTTGGGGCAGGGGGCTGGGGAAGCTTTCTTT. This sequence encodes CASNNLGQGAGEAFF.

V usage is TRBV5-6 and J usage is TRBJ2-2; 8 positions agree with TRBD2. The CDR3 length is 16 residues. Germline lookup yields CDR1 SGHDT and CDR2 YYEEEE. The J segment lost 1 base and the V segment lost 4 bases, leaving 6 bases of the junction unmatched. In nucleotides, the CDR3 is TGTGCCAGCAGCGATATACTAGCGGAGAACACCGGGGAGCTGTTTTTT. This sequence encodes CASSDILAENTGELFF.

The V call is TRBV18, the J call TRBJ2-3, with a tentative D call TRBD1 (5 bases). Germline V gives CDR1 KGHSH, CDR2 LQKENI. The CDR3 totals 14 residues. The V gene lost 6 bases and the J gene lost 1 base, with 11 bases spanning the gap. CDR3 DNA sequence: TGTGCCAGCTCTCGATTAGGGGGCACAGATACGCAGTATTTT. It is translated as CASSRLGGTDTQYF.

The chain is built from TRBV18 and TRBJ1-2; D ambiguous. CDR3 length equals 11 residues. CDR1 and CDR2 from the germline V gene are KGHSH and LQKENI. Trimming took off 5 bases at V and 5 bases at J, with 6 bases between the two ends. As DNA, the CDR3 is TGTGCCAGCTCAGAGCTGTATGGCTACACCTTC. It is translated as CASSELYGYTF.

The chain carries TRBV11-2 and TRBJ2-7, with 11 bases lining up with TRBD1. J was trimmed by 2 bases and V by 3 bases; bases with no gene match: 9. Germline V gene lookup returns CDR1 SGHAT and CDR2 FQNNGV. The CDR3 totals 17 residues. CDR3 region: CASSFRDRGSMAYEQYF. CDR3 DNA sequence: TGTGCCAGCAGCTTCAGGGACAGGGGGTCAATGGCCTACGAGCAGTACTTC.

The chain couples TRBV7-3 to TRBJ1-1; weak D call: TRBD1 (6 bases). The CDR3 contains 14 residues. V was shortened by 2 bases and J by 5 bases, with 12 bases between the two germline ends. Germline V gene sequence: CDR1 SGHTA, CDR2 FQGTGA. CDR3 in DNA: TGTGCCAGCAGCTTAGAGGGGGTTGGGACTGAAGCTTTCTTT. Its translation: CASSLEGVGTEAFF.

This clone was detected only once. This sequence joins TRBV7-2 and TRBJ2-7; D remains ambiguous. V lost 2 bases to trimming and J lost 0 bases, with 2 bases between them. Germline V gene sequence: CDR1 SGHTA, CDR2 FQGNSA. This CDR3 is built from 12 residues. This CDR3 is CASSLPSYEQYF. The CDR3, as DNA: TGTGCCAGCAGCTTACCCTCCTACGAGCAGTACTTC. The whole variable domain, filled in from reference TRBV7-2 and TRBJ2-7, reads GAGVSQSPSNKVTEKGKDVELRCDPISGHTALYWYRQSLGQGLEFLIYFQGNSAPDKSGLPSDRFSAERTGGSVSTLTIQRTQQEDSAVYLCASSLPSYEQYFGPGTRLTVT.

The count of this clone is one. In DNA, the CDR3 is TGTGCCAGCAGCTTACTCGGGAGGGGCACTGAAGCTTTCTTT. Its protein is CASSLLGRGTEAFF. This chain uses TRBV7-9 with TRBJ1-1, with D possibly being TRBD1 (5 bases). CDR1 and CDR2 (germline): SEHNR, FQNEAQ (reference sequence). V was shortened by 2 bases and J by 4 bases, with 11 bases between the two germline ends. This CDR3 contains 14 residues.

V and J are TRBV19 and TRBJ1-4, with 12 bases aligning to TRBD1. From germline, CDR1 is LNHDA and CDR2 SQIVND (reference sequence). The CDR3 runs 16 residues. The J segment lost 8 bases and the V segment lost 4 bases, leaving 8 bases of the junction unmatched. CDR3 loop: CASSTGDRGPGEKLFF. CDR3 bases: TGTGCCAGTAGTACCGGGGACAGGGGGCCAGGGGAAAAACTGTTTTTT.

The CDR3 coding sequence is TGTGCCAGCAGATCTACACAGGGGGCTCGCTACGAGCAGTACTTC. This sequence encodes CASRSTQGARYEQYF. The chain has TRBV5-6 and TRBJ2-7; 9 nucleotides agree with TRBD1. Trimming took 5 bases from V and 3 from J; bases not matched to a gene: 9. Germline loops: CDR1 SGHDT, CDR2 YYEEEE. This CDR3 contains 15 residues.

CDR3 protein: CASSSGTGGKKLFF. CDR3 DNA: TGTGCCAGCAGTTCCGGGACAGGGGGCAAAAAACTGTTTTTT. This chain links TRBV6-6 with TRBJ1-4; 12 nucleotides agree with TRBD1. Germline CDR1 MNHNY, CDR2 SVGAGI (reference sequence). The CDR3 runs 14 residues. V lost 4 bases and J lost 9; bases outside the gene matches: 3.

V usage is TRBV5-1 and J usage is TRBJ2-4, with D perhaps matching TRBD2 (5 bases). There are 15 residues in the CDR3. The germline gives CDR1 SGHRS, CDR2 YFSETQ. V was clipped by 1 base and J by 3 bases, with 11 bases between them. The CDR3 DNA follows: TGCGCCAGCAGCTTGAGGAGTAGCGTCAAAAACATTCAGTACTTC. It translates to CASSLRSSVKNIQYF.

The V and J genes are TRBV5-5 and TRBJ2-7; either TRBD1 or TRBD2 may supply D (5 bases each). Trimming cost V 5 bases and J 7 bases, with 28 bases left between them. In germline, CDR1 is SGHKS, CDR2 YYEKEE (reference sequence). CDR3 length: 17 amino acids. For the CDR3, the DNA is TGTGCCAGCAGTTCGGGGACCGAGACGGCGTTCGGTGGAGAGCAGTACTTC. This translates into CASSSGTETAFGGEQYF.

CDR3 nucleotide sequence: TGTGCCTGGTCGACCGGGACAGGGGTCAGCGAGCAGTACTTC. Its translation is CAWSTGTGVSEQYF. This chain connects TRBV30 to TRBJ2-7; TRBD1 matches 10 bases. CDR3 size: 14 residues. Per germline, CDR1 GTSNPN and CDR2 SVGIG (reference sequence). Trimming removed 5 bases from V and 6 bases from J; junction bases left unmatched: 10. Full variable domain (missing parts from reference TRBV30 and TRBJ2-7): SQTIHQWPATLVQPVGSPLSLECTVEGTSNPNLYWYRQAAGRGLQLLFYSVGIGQISSEVPQNLSASRPQDRQFILSSKKLLLSDSGFYLCAWSTGTGVSEQYFGPGTRLTVT.

The V and J genes are TRBV5-4 and TRBJ2-7; D might be TRBD1 (5 bases). This CDR3 has 15 amino acids. V lost 5 bases to trimming and J lost 2 bases, with 17 bases between them. CDR1 SGHNT and CDR2 YYREEE come from the germline V gene (reference sequence). CDR3 coding DNA: TGTGCCAGCAGTGGAAGGGGTAAACGGACCTACGAGCAGTACTTC. This translates into CASSGRGKRTYEQYF.

This clone is a singleton in its sample. The chain uses TRBV5-5 and TRBJ1-1, with D tentatively TRBD1 (5 bases). Trimming cost V 1 base and J 1 base, with 11 bases left between them. Germline assignment: CDR1 SGHKS and CDR2 YYEKEE (reference sequence). The CDR3 consists of 15 residues. The CDR3, as DNA: TGTGCCAGCAGCTTGTTTTCAGGGCCGAACACTGAAGCTTTCTTT. Translating gives CASSLFSGPNTEAFF.